This passage covers 27 T cell receptor beta chains from one sample sequenced in a study of CD8 T cells in ankylosing spondylitis. Points from the study as a whole: Typical of ankylosing spondylitis blood, it appeared, was a TCR beta motif of 7 or 8 highly homologous variants.

From the 5' RACE reads, TCRdb called clonotypes with MiXCR, one entry per CDR3 protein. The sample has approximately 540,000 distinct CDR3 sequences; roughly 12% are singletons. Antigens for these TCRs are unknown. The source material was blood, either unsorted or a sorted T cell fraction (not recorded which). These receptors were collected from a male donor with ankylosing spondylitis.

The table lists this clonotype with a few counts. The J gene is TRBJ2-1, the V gene TRBV6-1, with 13 bases lining up with TRBD2. The V gene end was trimmed by 6 bases and the J gene end by 7 bases; junction bases not matched to a gene: 9. From germline, CDR1 is MNHNS and CDR2 SASEGT. CDR3 length equals 16 residues. The CDR3 sequence: CASRPSGTSGTNEQFF. DNA for the CDR3: TGTGCCAGCAGGCCCTCCGGGACTAGCGGGACAAATGAGCAGTTCTTC.

The CDR3 nucleotides read TGTGCCAGCAGTTTCCCGAAGAAGACTAGCGGGAGCTCCTACAATGAGCAGTTCTTC. The encoded protein is CASSFPKKTSGSSYNEQFF. V and J are TRBV12-3 or TRBV12-4 and TRBJ2-1; 12 nucleotides agree with TRBD2. This CDR3 region has 19 residues. Trimming removed 3 bases from V and 0 bases from J; junction bases left unmatched: 9.

This clonotype was found a few times. The gene calls are TRBV15 and TRBJ2-5, with D tentatively TRBD2 (5 bases). CDR1 and CDR2 from the germline V gene are LNHNV and YYDKDF (reference sequence). CDR3 size: 16 residues. V was cut by 5 bases and J by 2 bases, with 18 bases left in between. The CDR3 region is CATSPIARSYQETQYF. CDR3 coding DNA: TGTGCCACCAGCCCAATAGCGCGCAGTTATCAAGAGACCCAGTACTTC.

This clonotype was recorded a few times. The gene calls are TRBV5-1 and TRBJ2-7, with TRBD2 identical over 12 bases. V dropped 3 bases and J dropped 7; count of bases not matched to a gene: 2. This CDR3 is 13 amino acids long. Germline lookup yields CDR1 SGHRS and CDR2 YFSETQ. CDR3 loop: CASSSGTSGEQYV. CDR3 sequence (DNA): TGCGCCAGCAGCTCGGGGACTAGCGGGGAGCAGTACGTC.

V usage is TRBV2 and J usage is TRBJ1-2, with 7 bases fitting TRBD1. The CDR3 loop spans 14 amino acids. The junction had 7 bases not matched to a gene; V was cut back by 4 bases and J by 5 bases. CDR1 is SNHLY, CDR2 FYNNEI, per germline. The chain's CDR3 is CASSVKQGRYGYTF. As DNA, the CDR3 is TGTGCCAGCAGTGTAAAACAGGGGAGGTATGGCTACACCTTC.

Ten or more counts support this clonotype. V usage is TRBV5-1 and J usage is TRBJ2-1, with TRBD2 identical over 13 bases. The CDR3 is made up of 16 amino acids. Losses at the gene ends were 4 bases for V and 8 bases for J; bases not matched to a gene: 9. Germline CDR1 reads SGHRS; CDR2 reads YFSETQ. In DNA form, the CDR3 reads TGCGCCAGCAGCCTGGGACTAGCGGGGACGGTGGATGAGCAGTTCTTC. Protein: CASSLGLAGTVDEQFF.

A few counts support this clonotype. The chain recombines TRBV7-9 with TRBJ2-5; 7 bases align to TRBD1. The germline V gene encodes CDR1 SEHNR and CDR2 FQNEAQ (reference sequence). V trimming: 1 base; J trimming: 3 bases; junction bases outside the gene matches: 2. The CDR3 spans 14 residues. CDR3 sequence (DNA): TGTGCCAGCAGCTTAGTGGGACAGAAAGAGACCCAGTACTTC. As protein: CASSLVGQKETQYF.

V is TRBV5-1 and J is TRBJ1-1; tentative D call: TRBD1 (6 bases). The V gene's germline CDR1 is SGHRS and CDR2 YFSETQ. V lost 5 bases and J 5 bases, leaving 16 bases between the germline ends. CDR3 length: 14 amino acids. DNA of the CDR3: TGCGCCAGCAGTTGGGGGGCGCCGGGGACTGAAGCTTTCTTT. This translates into CASSWGAPGTEAFF.

The chain uses TRBV4-1 and TRBJ2-2; 7 nucleotides agree with TRBD1. The CDR3 has 16 amino acids. V trimming: 0 bases; J trimming: 7 bases; junction bases outside the gene matches: 8. The germline V gene encodes CDR1 MGHRA and CDR2 YSYEKL. CDR3 residues: CASSQDRRGFGGELFF. The DNA of the CDR3 is TGCGCCAGCAGCCAAGACCGCAGGGGGTTCGGCGGGGAGCTGTTTTTT.

There are many counts of this clonotype. The chain uses TRBV20-1 and TRBJ2-5; no clear D. Per the germline V gene, CDR1 is DFQATT and CDR2 is SNEGSKA (reference sequence). There are 14 residues in the CDR3. V was clipped by 6 bases and J by 4 bases, with 18 bases between them. CDR3 sequence (DNA): TGCAGTGCAATCGACTCCACCCGGCGAGAGACCCAGTACTTC. Its protein product is CSAIDSTRRETQYF.

The chain has TRBV3-1 and TRBJ2-2; 8 bases fit TRBD2. The germline gives CDR1 LGHDT, CDR2 YNNKEL (reference sequence). This CDR3 has 15 amino acids. V lost 6 bases and J lost 7; bases outside the gene matches: 10. The CDR3 DNA reads TGTGCCAGCAGAAAGGAAGCGGGAGTAGGCGGGGAGCTGTTTTTT. It encodes CASRKEAGVGGELFF.

This clonotype was found a few times. The CDR3 region is CASRAFGNQPQHF. The CDR3 DNA follows: TGTGCCAGCAGGGCGTTTGGCAATCAGCCCCAGCATTTT. The V gene is TRBV6-1, the J gene TRBJ1-5; D is undetermined. Germline V CDR1 and CDR2: MNHNS, SASEGT. The CDR3 has 13 amino acids. With 6 bases removed from V and 2 bases from J, the gap between germline ends came to 8 bases.

This clonotype was observed a handful of times. The J gene is TRBJ2-1, the V gene TRBV5-5; 15 positions agree with TRBD2. Germline V gene sequence: CDR1 SGHKS, CDR2 YYEKEE (reference sequence). The J segment lost 2 bases and the V segment lost 2 bases, leaving 5 bases of the junction unmatched. The CDR3 is 18 amino acids. CDR3 protein: CASSFRTSGRAPYNEQFF. The CDR3, as DNA: TGTGCCAGCAGCTTCCGGACTAGCGGGAGGGCCCCCTACAATGAGCAGTTCTTC.

Ten or more counts support this clonotype. The chain uses TRBV7-2 and TRBJ1-2; D may be TRBD1 (5 bases). Trimming took 1 base from V and 4 from J, leaving 16 bases between them. There are 16 residues in the CDR3. Per germline, CDR1 SGHTA and CDR2 FQGNSA. The CDR3 loop reads CASSLVGGGTLYGYTF. DNA for the CDR3: TGTGCCAGCAGCTTAGTTGGGGGGGGGACCCTCTATGGCTACACCTTC.

CDR3 residues: CASSYLGAASGRVKETQYF. Written as DNA, the CDR3 is TGTGCCAGCAGTTACCTCGGAGCGGCTAGCGGGAGGGTAAAAGAGACCCAGTACTTC. This chain connects TRBV6-5 to TRBJ2-5, with 12 bases that match TRBD2. With V trimmed by 2 bases and J by 3 bases, 13 bases remained unmatched. This CDR3 spans 19 amino acids. Germline V lookup: CDR1 MNHEY, CDR2 SVGAGI.

This clonotype has just a few counts. The chain carries TRBV27 and TRBJ1-2, with D perhaps TRBD1 (5 bases). Trimming pared 2 bases from V and 1 base from J, leaving 11 bases between. CDR1 is MNHEY and CDR2 is SMNVEV in the germline V gene (reference sequence). This CDR3 contains 15 residues. In DNA form, the CDR3 reads TGTGCCAGCAGTTTACGGCCGGGACTTAACTATGGCTACACCTTC. Protein: CASSLRPGLNYGYTF.

This clonotype was detected ten times or more. The chain employs TRBV5-1 and TRBJ1-1; D is unresolved. V was cut by 4 bases and J by 3 bases, with 19 bases left in between. The CDR3 is 16 amino acids. Germline assignment: CDR1 SGHRS and CDR2 YFSETQ. The CDR3 sequence: CASSPWGRERDTEAFF. The DNA of the CDR3 is TGCGCCAGCAGCCCTTGGGGAAGGGAAAGAGACACTGAAGCTTTCTTT.

Only a few counts were recorded for this clonotype. The CDR3 here is CASSLQVSGSPYNEQFF. CDR3 DNA sequence: TGTGCCAGCAGCCTTCAGGTTAGCGGGAGCCCCTACAATGAGCAGTTCTTC. The V and J genes are TRBV11-2 and TRBJ2-1; 9 bases fit TRBD2. With 5 bases clipped from V and 2 bases from J, the junction kept 10 bases outside the gene matches. Germline-derived CDR1 and CDR2 are SGHAT and FQNNGV. The CDR3 is 17 amino acids.

The rearrangement links TRBV9 to TRBJ1-5; D not certain. The germline V gene encodes CDR1 SGDLS and CDR2 YYNGEE. The CDR3 runs to 14 residues. Trimming shortened V by 0 bases and J by 9 bases, and 13 bases separated the two germline ends. CDR3 coding DNA: TGTGCCAGCAGCGTAGCGGAAGGCTTGGGGCCCCAGCATTTT. It encodes CASSVAEGLGPQHF.

V usage is TRBV28 and J usage is TRBJ2-7; D is possibly TRBD1 (6 bases). Trimming took off 5 bases at V and 6 bases at J, with 14 bases between the two ends. CDR1 MDHEN and CDR2 SYDVKM come from the germline V gene. The CDR3 is 13 amino acids. The CDR3 region is CASSPSGGAEQYV. Here the CDR3 DNA reads TGTGCCAGCAGTCCATCTGGGGGCGCCGAGCAGTACGTC.

J is TRBJ2-7 and V is TRBV11-2, with TRBD2 as a possible D gene (5 bases). The CDR3 runs to 15 residues. V was clipped by 2 bases and J by 4 bases, with 15 bases between them. Per germline, CDR1 SGHAT and CDR2 FQNNGV. The CDR3 coding sequence is TGTGCCAGCAGCTTAACCAGCGGAGTCACTTACGAGCAGTACTTC. Translated, it gives CASSLTSGVTYEQYF. Variable domain in full (rest from reference TRBV11-2 and TRBJ2-7): EAGVAQSPRYKIIEKRQSVAFWCNPISGHATLYWYQQILGQGPKLLIQFQNNGVVDDSQLPKDRFSAERLKGVDSTLKIQPAKLEDSAVYLCASSLTSGVTYEQYFGPGTRLTVT.

This clonotype has a handful of counts. The chain recombines TRBV2 with TRBJ2-3; no clear D gene. The CDR3 has 13 residues. V lost 6 bases and J lost 6, with 13 bases in between. Per the germline V gene, CDR1 is SNHLY and CDR2 is FYNNEI. CDR3 residues: CASSLWRVDTQYF. The CDR3 DNA follows: TGTGCCAGCAGCCTCTGGCGAGTCGATACGCAGTATTTT.

This clonotype was detected a few times. This sequence joins TRBV5-1 and TRBJ2-1; the match to TRBD1 covers 8 bases. V trimming: 4 bases; J trimming: 1 base; junction bases outside the gene matches: 7. There are 16 residues in the CDR3. CDR1 and CDR2 from the germline V gene are SGHRS and YFSETQ. CDR3 amino acids: CASSMGQVWSYNEQFF. For the CDR3, the DNA is TGCGCCAGCAGCATGGGACAGGTCTGGTCCTACAATGAGCAGTTCTTC.

The rearrangement uses TRBV19 and TRBJ2-6, with D perhaps matching TRBD2 (7 bases). The CDR3 is 16 amino acids. V lost 11 bases and J lost 4, with 21 bases in between. The germline gives CDR1 LNHDA, CDR2 SQIVND (reference sequence). The CDR3 DNA follows: TGTGCCGGAAGGGCTTCGGGGGGCTGGGGGGCCAACGTCCTGACTTTC. The encoded protein is CAGRASGGWGANVLTF.

This clonotype was counted only a few times. V gene TRBV24-1 combines with J gene TRBJ2-1; 9 nucleotides match TRBD2. V was clipped by 2 bases and J by 6 bases; unmatched bases: 4. This CDR3 spans 15 amino acids. Germline V gene lookup returns CDR1 KGHDR and CDR2 SFDVKD. CDR3 in DNA: TGTGCCACCAGTGATTATGGGACTAGCCCCAATGAGCAGTTCTTC. This sequence encodes CATSDYGTSPNEQFF.

The chain is built from TRBV7-7 and TRBJ2-1, with D unclear. The CDR3 covers 18 residues. Germline V CDR1 and CDR2: SSHAT, FNYEAQ (reference sequence). Trimming took off 0 bases at V and 5 bases at J, with 20 bases between the two ends. The CDR3 region is CASSLAPWAYRSNNEQFF. The CDR3 bases are TGTGCCAGCAGCTTAGCCCCCTGGGCTTACCGGTCCAACAATGAGCAGTTCTTC. Variable domain in full (rest from reference TRBV7-7 and TRBJ2-1): GAGVSQSPRYKVTKRGQDVTLRCDPISSHATLYWYQQALGQGPEFLTYFNYEAQPDKSGLPSDRFSAERPEGSISTLTIQRTEQRDSAMYRCASSLAPWAYRSNNEQFFGPGTRLTVL.

This clonotype has a handful of counts. The rearrangement joins TRBV11-2 to TRBJ1-6; 8 bases line up with TRBD1. CDR3 size: 14 residues. From germline, CDR1 is SGHAT and CDR2 FQNNGV. With 5 bases clipped from V and 10 bases from J, the junction kept 7 bases outside the gene matches. CDR3 DNA: TGTGCCAGCAGCCATCCAGGGGGCCGATCACCCCTCCACTTT. It is translated as CASSHPGGRSPLHF.